This TCR beta chain is from a study of CD8 T cell repertoires and HIV-1 epitope variants. Study summary: An uncultured baseline aliquot held 1M T cells.

In the case of this clone: Other DNA sequences in the sample encode the same CDR3.

Sequencing of TCR beta CDR3 used immunoSEQ survey depth. Method: immunoSEQ multiplex PCR; TCRdb's copy keeps in-frame clones and lacks some. The sample has tens of thousands of clones, 70% to 75% seen once. V lost 10 bases and J 1 base, leaving 8 bases between the germline ends. CDR1 and CDR2 from the germline V gene are ENHRY and SYGVKD. This CDR3 comprises 11 residues. This receptor was identified in a male donor with HIV. The chain recombines TRBV10-3 with TRBJ2-7; D perhaps matches TRBD2 (5 bases). Sequences were obtained from uncultured baseline CD8+ T cells from peripheral blood mononuclear cells (PBMCs). The CDR3 is CATGESYEQYF. The CDR3 coding sequence is TGTGCCACCGGGGAATCCTACGAGCAGTACTTC.